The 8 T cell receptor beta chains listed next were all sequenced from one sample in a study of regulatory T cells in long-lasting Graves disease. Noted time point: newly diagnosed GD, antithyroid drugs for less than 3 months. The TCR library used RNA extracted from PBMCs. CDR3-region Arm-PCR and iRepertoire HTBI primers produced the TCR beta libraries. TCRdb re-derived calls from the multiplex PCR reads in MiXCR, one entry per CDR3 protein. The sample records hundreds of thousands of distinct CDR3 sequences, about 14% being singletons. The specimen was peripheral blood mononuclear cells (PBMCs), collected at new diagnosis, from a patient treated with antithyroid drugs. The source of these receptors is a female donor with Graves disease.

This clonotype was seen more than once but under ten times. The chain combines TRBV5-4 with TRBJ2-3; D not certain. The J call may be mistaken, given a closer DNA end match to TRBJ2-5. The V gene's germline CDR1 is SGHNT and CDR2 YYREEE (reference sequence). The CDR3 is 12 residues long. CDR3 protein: CASSLDSLAQYF. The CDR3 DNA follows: TGTGCCAGCAGCTTGGATAGCCTGGCCCAGTACTTC.

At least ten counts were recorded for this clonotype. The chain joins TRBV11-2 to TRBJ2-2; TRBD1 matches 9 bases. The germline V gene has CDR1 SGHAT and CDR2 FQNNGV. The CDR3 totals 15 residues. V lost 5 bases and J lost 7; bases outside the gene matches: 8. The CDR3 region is CASSPRDRDDGELFF. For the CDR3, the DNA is TGTGCCAGCAGCCCCCGGGACAGGGACGACGGGGAGCTGTTTTTT.

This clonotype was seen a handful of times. As DNA, the CDR3 is TGTGCCAGCAGTGAATTACCTCAGCCCCAGCATTTT. Encoded protein: CASSELPQPQHF. The gene calls are TRBV6-4 and TRBJ1-5; D is unresolved. The V and J ends lost 3 bases and 6 bases respectively, with 6 bases between them. The CDR3 has 12 amino acids. Germline V lookup: CDR1 MRHNA, CDR2 SNTAGT.

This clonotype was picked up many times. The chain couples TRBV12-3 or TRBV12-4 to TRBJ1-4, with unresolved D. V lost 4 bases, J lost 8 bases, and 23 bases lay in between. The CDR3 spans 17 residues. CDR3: CASSSMPPGSTGEKLFF. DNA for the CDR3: TGTGCCAGCAGTTCCATGCCCCCCGGGTCGACGGGGGAAAAACTGTTTTTT.

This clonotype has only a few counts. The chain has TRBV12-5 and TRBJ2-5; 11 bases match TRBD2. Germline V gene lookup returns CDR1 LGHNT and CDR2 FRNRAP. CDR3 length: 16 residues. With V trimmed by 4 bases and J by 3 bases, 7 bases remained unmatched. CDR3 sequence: CASGYTETSGKETQYF. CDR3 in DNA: TGTGCTAGTGGTTATACTGAGACTAGCGGGAAAGAGACCCAGTACTTC.

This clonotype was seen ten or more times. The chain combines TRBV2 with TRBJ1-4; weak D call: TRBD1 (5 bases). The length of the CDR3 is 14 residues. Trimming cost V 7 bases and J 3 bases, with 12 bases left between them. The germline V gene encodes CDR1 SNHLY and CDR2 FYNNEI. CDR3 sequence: CASTQGGANEKLFF. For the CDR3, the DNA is TGTGCCAGCACCCAGGGTGGAGCTAATGAAAAACTGTTTTTT.

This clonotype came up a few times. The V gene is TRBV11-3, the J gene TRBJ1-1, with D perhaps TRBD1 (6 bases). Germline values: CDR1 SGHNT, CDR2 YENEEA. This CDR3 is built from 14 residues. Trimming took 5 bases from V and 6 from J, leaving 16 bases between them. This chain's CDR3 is CASSKTGGPSEAFF. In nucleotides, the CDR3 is TGTGCCAGCAGCAAGACAGGTGGTCCTTCTGAAGCTTTCTTT.

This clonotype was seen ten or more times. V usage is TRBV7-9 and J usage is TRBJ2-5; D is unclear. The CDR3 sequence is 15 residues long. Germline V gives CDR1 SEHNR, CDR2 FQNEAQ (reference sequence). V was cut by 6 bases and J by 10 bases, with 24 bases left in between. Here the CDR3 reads CASSQGRITALDQYF. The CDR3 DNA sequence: TGTGCCAGCAGTCAAGGGCGTATCACGGCCCTTGACCAGTACTTC.